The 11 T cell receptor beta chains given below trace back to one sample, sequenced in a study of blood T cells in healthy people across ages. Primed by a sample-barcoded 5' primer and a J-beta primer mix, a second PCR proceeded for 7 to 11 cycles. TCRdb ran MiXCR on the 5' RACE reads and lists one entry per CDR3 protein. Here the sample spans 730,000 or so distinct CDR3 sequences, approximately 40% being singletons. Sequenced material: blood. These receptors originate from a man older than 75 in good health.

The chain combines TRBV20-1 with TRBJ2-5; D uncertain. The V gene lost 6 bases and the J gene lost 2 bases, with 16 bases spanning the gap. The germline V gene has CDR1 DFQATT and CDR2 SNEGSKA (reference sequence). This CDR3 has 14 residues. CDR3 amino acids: CSAEPRREQETQYF. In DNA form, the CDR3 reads TGCAGTGCCGAACCACGGAGAGAACAAGAGACCCAGTACTTC.

The CDR3 nucleotides read TGTGCCAGCAGTTTAGGGTCCCGTAGTCCGAGGCACAATGAGCAGTTCTTC. Its protein is CASSLGSRSPRHNEQFF. J is TRBJ2-1 and V is TRBV6-2 or TRBV6-3, with D unresolved. The CDR3 consists of 17 residues. CDR1 and CDR2 from the germline V gene are MNHEY and SVGEGT. V was pared by 4 bases and J by 5 bases, with 21 bases between.

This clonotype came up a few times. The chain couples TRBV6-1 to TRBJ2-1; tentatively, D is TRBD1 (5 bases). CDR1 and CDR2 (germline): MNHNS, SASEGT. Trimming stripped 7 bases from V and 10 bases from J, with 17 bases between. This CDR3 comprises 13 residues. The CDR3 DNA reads TGTGCCAGCAAACCGGATCGCAAGGGGGAGCAGTTCTTC. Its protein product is CASKPDRKGEQFF.

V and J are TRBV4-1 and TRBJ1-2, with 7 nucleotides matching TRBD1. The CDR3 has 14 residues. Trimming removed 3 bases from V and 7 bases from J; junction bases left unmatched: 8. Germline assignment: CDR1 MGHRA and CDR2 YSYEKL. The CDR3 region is CASSQGQLLVGYTF. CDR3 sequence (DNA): TGCGCCAGCAGCCAGGGACAGCTCCTAGTTGGCTACACCTTC.

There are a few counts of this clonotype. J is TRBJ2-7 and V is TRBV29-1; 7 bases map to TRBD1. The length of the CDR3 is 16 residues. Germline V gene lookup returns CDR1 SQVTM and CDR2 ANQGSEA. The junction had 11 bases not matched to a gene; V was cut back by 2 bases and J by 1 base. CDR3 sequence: CSVERAGNRGSYEQYF. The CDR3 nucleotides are TGCAGCGTTGAAAGGGCAGGGAACAGGGGATCCTACGAGCAGTACTTC.

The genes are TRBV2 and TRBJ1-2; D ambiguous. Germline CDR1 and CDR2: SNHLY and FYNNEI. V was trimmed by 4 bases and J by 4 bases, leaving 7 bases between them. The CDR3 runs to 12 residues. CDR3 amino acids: CASSGMAYGYTF. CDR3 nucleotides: TGTGCCAGCAGTGGTATGGCCTATGGCTACACCTTC.

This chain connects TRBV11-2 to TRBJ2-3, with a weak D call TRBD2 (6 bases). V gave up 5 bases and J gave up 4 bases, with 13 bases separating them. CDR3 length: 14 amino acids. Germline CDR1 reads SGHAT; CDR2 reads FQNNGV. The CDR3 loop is CASSVSGFADTQYF. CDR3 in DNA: TGTGCCAGCAGCGTCAGCGGGTTCGCAGATACGCAGTATTTT.

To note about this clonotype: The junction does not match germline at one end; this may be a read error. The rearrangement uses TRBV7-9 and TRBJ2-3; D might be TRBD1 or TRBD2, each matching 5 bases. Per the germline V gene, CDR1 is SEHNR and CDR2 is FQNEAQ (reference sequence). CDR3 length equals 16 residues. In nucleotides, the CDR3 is TGTACCAGCACCAGACCATTGGGACGGAGCACAGATACGCAGTATTTT. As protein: CTSTRPLGRSTDTQYF.

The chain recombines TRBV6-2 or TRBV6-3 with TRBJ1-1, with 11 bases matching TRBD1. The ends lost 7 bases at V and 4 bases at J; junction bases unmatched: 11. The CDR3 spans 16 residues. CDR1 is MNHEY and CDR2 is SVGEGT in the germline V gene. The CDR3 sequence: CASKNPPGTGGTEAFF. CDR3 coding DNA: TGTGCCAGCAAGAACCCACCTGGGACAGGGGGCACTGAAGCTTTCTTT.

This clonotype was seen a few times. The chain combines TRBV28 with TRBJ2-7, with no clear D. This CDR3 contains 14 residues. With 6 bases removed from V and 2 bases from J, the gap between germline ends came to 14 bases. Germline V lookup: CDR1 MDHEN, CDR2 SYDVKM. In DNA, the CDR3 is TGTGCCAGCAGGCGGACGGAGACGGCCTACGAGCAGTACTTC. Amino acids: CASRRTETAYEQYF.

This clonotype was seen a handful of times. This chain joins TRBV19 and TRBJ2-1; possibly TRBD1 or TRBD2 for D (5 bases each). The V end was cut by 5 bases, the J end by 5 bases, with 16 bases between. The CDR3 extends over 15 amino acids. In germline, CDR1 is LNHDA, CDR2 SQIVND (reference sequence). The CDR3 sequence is CASSPGASRNNEQFF. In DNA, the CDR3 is TGTGCCAGTAGTCCTGGGGCTAGCCGCAACAATGAGCAGTTCTTC.